Listed below are T cell receptor beta chains from one sample, sequenced in a study of Graves' ophthalmopathy and Graves' hyperthyroidism. One entry per CDR3 protein results from TCRdb running MiXCR on the multiplex PCR reads. The sample gives 400,000 or so distinct CDR3 sequences, 17% of which show up once; roughly 2.3% is in the top ten. The specimen sequenced was peripheral blood. All receptors come from an adult woman with stable Graves' hyperthyroidism. CDR3s include the opening cysteine and the closing phenylalanine or tryptophan. Fields, in order: clone size, J gene, CDR3 length, D gene, V gene, CDR3 DNA, CDR3 protein. A D gene is named only where the DNA matches it firmly. The size entry is marked missing in some rows and otherwise reads once, few, many or a size class.

size: few; J: TRBJ2-5; length: 18; D: NA; V: TRBV20-1; DNA: TGCAGTGCCAAGAACCAGGGTTCGGACAGATCGTACCAAGAGACCCAGTACTTC; CDR3: CSAKNQGSDRSYQETQYF
size: many; J: TRBJ1-6; length: 14; D: NA; V: TRBV15; DNA: TGTGCCACCAGCAGAGTGGGGAGTAATTCACCCCTCCACTTT; CDR3: CATSRVGSNSPLHF
size: many; J: TRBJ2-2; length: 13; D: NA; V: TRBV2; DNA: TGTGCCAGCAGGCGACGGGTTGGCGGGGAGCTGTTTTTT; CDR3: CASRRRVGGELFF
size: many; J: TRBJ2-3; length: 14; D: NA; V: TRBV24-1; DNA: TGTGCCACCAGGCAGGGTGGGAGGACAGATACGCAGTATTTT; CDR3: CATRQGGRTDTQYF
size: many; J: TRBJ2-7; length: 14; D: NA; V: TRBV2; DNA: TGTGCCAGCACCCACACAGGACTCGCCTACGAGCAGTACTTC; CDR3: CASTHTGLAYEQYF
size: many; J: TRBJ2-5; length: 13; D: NA; V: TRBV10-3; DNA: TGTGCCACCCGCAACGGTTTTCAAGAGACCCAGTACTTC; CDR3: CATRNGFQETQYF
size: few; J: TRBJ2-2; length: 16; D: TRBD2; V: TRBV30; DNA: TGTGCCTGGAGTGGACTAGCGGGAGAAGGCGCCGGGGAGCTGTTTTTT; CDR3: CAWSGLAGEGAGELFF
size: few; J: TRBJ1-1; length: 12; D: NA; V: TRBV5-5; DNA: TGTGCCAGCAGTAGAGAGGGATTTGAAGCTTTCTTT; CDR3: CASSREGFEAFF
size: NA; J: TRBJ2-5; length: 19; D: TRBD2; V: TRBV10-3; DNA: TGTGCCATCAGTGAGACCGGGACTAGCGGGAGTAGTGCCCAAGAGACCCAGTACTTC; CDR3: CAISETGTSGSSAQETQYF
size: many; J: TRBJ2-2; length: 17; D: TRBD2; V: TRBV28; DNA: TGTGCCAGCAGTTTATCTAGCGGGAGGGCGTTCACCGGGGAGCTGTTTTTT; CDR3: CASSLSSGRAFTGELFF
size: many; J: TRBJ2-7; length: 15; D: TRBD2; V: TRBV28; DNA: TGTGCCAGCAGCCAAGGACTAGCGGGAACCTACGAGCAGTACTTC; CDR3: CASSQGLAGTYEQYF
size: many; J: TRBJ2-5; length: 16; D: TRBD2; V: TRBV6-2/TRBV6-3; DNA: TGTGCCAGCAGTTACTCGACTAGCGGACCGCAAGAGACCCAGTACTTC; CDR3: CASSYSTSGPQETQYF
size: many; J: TRBJ2-7; length: 14; D: NA; V: TRBV7-2; DNA: TGTGCCAGCAGCCCCCCCGTCCAGTCCTCCGAGCAGTACTTC; CDR3: CASSPPVQSSEQYF
size: many; J: TRBJ2-5; length: 13; D: TRBD1; V: TRBV20-1; DNA: TGCAGTGCCTCTCGGACAGGCCAAGAGACCCAGTACTTC; CDR3: CSASRTGQETQYF
size: NA; J: TRBJ2-5; length: 15; D: TRBD2; V: TRBV5-1; DNA: TGCGCCAGCAGCCTCGGGACTAGTCCCCAAGAGACCCAGTACTTC; CDR3: CASSLGTSPQETQYF
size: many; J: TRBJ1-1; length: 14; D: NA; V: TRBV20-1; DNA: TGCAGTGCCTCCCGGGGCGTCCGGAACACTGAAGCTTTCTTT; CDR3: CSASRGVRNTEAFF
size: many; J: TRBJ2-7; length: 13; D: NA; V: TRBV20-1; DNA: TGCAGTGCTAGTCCCCAGGATGCCTACGAGCAGTACTTC; CDR3: CSASPQDAYEQYF
size: many; J: TRBJ2-2; length: 16; D: NA; V: TRBV5-1; DNA: TGCGCCAGCAGCTTGGATCCTGGTTCTAACACCGGGGAGCTGTTTTTT; CDR3: CASSLDPGSNTGELFF
size: once; J: TRBJ1-2; length: 16; D: NA; V: TRBV5-1; DNA: TGCGTCTGCAGCTTGGCGTGGATAGAGGTTAACTATGGCTACACCTTC; CDR3: CVCSLAWIEVNYGYTF
size: many; J: TRBJ1-2; length: 13; D: NA; V: TRBV29-1; DNA: TGCAGCGTTGGAGAGGGGAACTATGCGGGCTACACCTTC; CDR3: CSVGEGNYAGYTF
size: many; J: TRBJ1-1; length: 15; D: NA; V: TRBV5-1; DNA: TGCGCCAGCAGCTTGGTGGCAAGATATAGCACTGAAGCTTTCTTT; CDR3: CASSLVARYSTEAFF
size: NA; J: TRBJ2-7; length: 18; D: TRBD2; V: TRBV4-2; DNA: TGTGCCAGCAGCCAAGATCCCGCGACTAGCGGGAGGGCCTCCGAGCAGTACTTC; CDR3: CASSQDPATSGRASEQYF
size: many; J: TRBJ2-7; length: 13; D: NA; V: TRBV27; DNA: TGTGCCACCCTCGGGCAGGGGTTCCACGAGCAGTACTTC; CDR3: CATLGQGFHEQYF
size: many; J: TRBJ2-5; length: 17; D: TRBD2; V: TRBV5-1; DNA: TGCGCCAGCAGCTTGGCTCTAGCGGGAGGGCCGAAGAAGACCCAGTACTTC; CDR3: CASSLALAGGPKKTQYF
size: many; J: TRBJ1-2; length: 13; D: NA; V: TRBV12-3/TRBV12-4; DNA: TGTGCCAGCAGTTTGGGGGGGGCGGTTGGCTACACCTTC; CDR3: CASSLGGAVGYTF
size: NA; J: TRBJ1-1; length: 14; D: TRBD1; V: TRBV2; DNA: TGTGCCAGCAGCGGGACAGGGAGGGACACTGAAGCTTTCTTT; CDR3: CASSGTGRDTEAFF
size: many; J: TRBJ1-5; length: 13; D: NA; V: TRBV14; DNA: TGTGCCAGCAGCCCCCAGGAAGGTCAGCCCCAGCATTTT; CDR3: CASSPQEGQPQHF
size: many; J: TRBJ2-7; length: 16; D: NA; V: TRBV7-8; DNA: TGTGCCAGCAGCGCCACCGCCGTTCAGGTGAGGGGCGAGCAGTACTTC; CDR3: CASSATAVQVRGEQYF
size: NA; J: TRBJ1-2; length: 14; D: TRBD1; V: TRBV27; DNA: TGTGCCAGCAGTAAAATACAGGGGGCGCGTGGCTACACCTTC; CDR3: CASSKIQGARGYTF
size: once; J: TRBJ2-5; length: 14; D: NA; V: TRBV7-9; DNA: TGTGCCAGCAGCCTTGAGGCGGGGTGGGAGACCCAGTACTTC; CDR3: CASSLEAGWETQYF
size: NA; J: TRBJ1-3; length: 16; D: TRBD1; V: TRBV6-1; DNA: TGTGCCTGCAGTGCCATTGACAGGGACTCTGGAAACACCATATATTTT; CDR3: CACSAIDRDSGNTIYF
size: many; J: TRBJ1-2; length: 17; D: TRBD1; V: TRBV27; DNA: TGTGCCAGCAGTTTATCGGGAACAGGGGGGTCCAACTATGGCTACACCTTC; CDR3: CASSLSGTGGSNYGYTF
size: many; J: TRBJ2-7; length: 13; D: NA; V: TRBV11-2; DNA: TGTGCCAGCAGCTGGATGCTGGCCTACGAGCAGTACTTC; CDR3: CASSWMLAYEQYF
size: NA; J: TRBJ1-1; length: 13; D: NA; V: TRBV10-1; DNA: TGCGCCAGCAGTGAAGTGGGAGTTGGTGAAGCTTTCTTT; CDR3: CASSEVGVGEAFF
size: many; J: TRBJ2-4; length: 15; D: TRBD1; V: TRBV6-5; DNA: TGTGCCAGCAGTTACTCGGACAGGGGGTACAACATTCAGTACTTC; CDR3: CASSYSDRGYNIQYF
size: many; J: TRBJ2-7; length: 13; D: TRBD1; V: TRBV4-1; DNA: TGCGCCCGCAGGGACAGCCATCCCTACGAGCAGTACTTC; CDR3: CARRDSHPYEQYF
size: many; J: TRBJ1-2; length: 14; D: TRBD1; V: TRBV9; DNA: TGTGCCAGCAGCCCTCTTGGACAGGGCCTATCCTACACCTTC; CDR3: CASSPLGQGLSYTF
size: many; J: TRBJ2-6; length: 13; D: NA; V: TRBV6-2/TRBV6-3; DNA: TGTGCCACTATGACCTCCGGGGCCAACGTCCTGACTTTC; CDR3: CATMTSGANVLTF
size: many; J: TRBJ2-2; length: 13; D: TRBD1; V: TRBV30; DNA: TGTGCCTGTGGACAGGGGGGACCCGGGGAGCTGTTTTTT; CDR3: CACGQGGPGELFF
size: many; J: TRBJ2-7; length: 14; D: NA; V: TRBV6-2/TRBV6-3; DNA: TGTGCCAGCAGTTACTCGGGCTCGGCAGCCGAGCAGTACTTC; CDR3: CASSYSGSAAEQYF
size: many; J: TRBJ1-1; length: 14; D: NA; V: TRBV5-1; DNA: TGCGCCAGCAGCCCCAGTGTGGGGGTCTCTGAAGCTTTCTTT; CDR3: CASSPSVGVSEAFF
size: NA; J: TRBJ2-5; length: 14; D: NA; V: TRBV2; DNA: TGTGCCAGCACCGAAGAGGTGGGGGCTGAGACCCAGTACTTC; CDR3: CASTEEVGAETQYF
size: many; J: TRBJ1-1; length: 13; D: NA; V: TRBV20-1; DNA: TGCAGTGCTAGAGGACAGCCGAACACTGAAGCTTTCTTT; CDR3: CSARGQPNTEAFF
size: many; J: TRBJ2-5; length: 13; D: NA; V: TRBV7-2; DNA: TGTGCCAGCAGCTTAATTTCTGGGGAGACCCAGTACTTC; CDR3: CASSLISGETQYF
size: many; J: TRBJ2-5; length: 12; D: NA; V: TRBV12-3/TRBV12-4; DNA: TGTGCCAGCAGTCTACCGACGGAAAAGCAGTACTTC; CDR3: CASSLPTEKQYF
size: many; J: TRBJ2-5; length: 13; D: TRBD2; V: TRBV12-3/TRBV12-4; DNA: TGTGCCAACAGTTTCGGGGGGAGGGAGACCCAGTACTTC; CDR3: CANSFGGRETQYF
size: many; J: TRBJ2-7; length: 13; D: NA; V: TRBV25-1; DNA: TGTGCCAGCAGTGAACGGGGCCCGACGAGTCAGTACTTC; CDR3: CASSERGPTSQYF
size: many; J: TRBJ2-7; length: 14; D: TRBD2; V: TRBV12-3/TRBV12-4; DNA: TGTGCCAGCAGTACGACTAGCGGGAACTACGAGCAGTACTTC; CDR3: CASSTTSGNYEQYF
size: many; J: TRBJ2-5; length: 13; D: NA; V: TRBV5-5; DNA: TGTGCCAGCAGTCGGAAACTCCAAGAGACCCAGTACTTC; CDR3: CASSRKLQETQYF
size: many; J: TRBJ1-5; length: 16; D: NA; V: TRBV4-1; DNA: TGCGCCAGCAGCCACCCCCAGGGCAGGGGTAGACAGCCCCAGCATTTT; CDR3: CASSHPQGRGRQPQHF
size: NA; J: TRBJ2-5; length: 13; D: NA; V: TRBV15; DNA: TGTGCCACCAGCAGCGTGGCGGGAGAGACCCAGTACTTC; CDR3: CATSSVAGETQYF
size: few; J: TRBJ2-2; length: 14; D: NA; V: TRBV7-8; DNA: TGTGCCAGCAGCTGGGGGCCAGCGGCCGGGGAGCTGTTTTTT; CDR3: CASSWGPAAGELFF
size: many; J: TRBJ1-1; length: 19; D: NA; V: TRBV12-5; DNA: TGTGCTAGTGGTTTGTGGCCCCAACAGATATCAGACCAGAGTACTGAAGCTTTCTTT; CDR3: CASGLWPQQISDQSTEAFF
size: NA; J: TRBJ1-2; length: 11; D: TRBD1; V: TRBV20-1; DNA: TGCAGTACCACAGGGGAACGGGGCTACACCTTC; CDR3: CSTTGERGYTF